This passage covers 19 T cell receptor beta chains from one sample sequenced in a study of blood T cell repertoires in COVID-19. Repertoires were generated with immunoSEQ multiplex PCR, while TCRdb's copy carries only in-frame clones and drops some. The data hold fewer than 500,000 clones, with 70% to 90% observed a single time. Sequencing was performed on PBMCs or T cells enriched from blood (not recorded which). The source is a woman aged 18-29 years with acute COVID-19.

The chain combines TRBV2 with TRBJ1-4; the D gene is possibly TRBD1 (6 bases). V dropped 6 bases and J dropped 3 bases, with 14 bases sitting between them. Germline V lookup: CDR1 SNHLY, CDR2 FYNNEI. This CDR3 comprises 15 residues. The CDR3 DNA sequence: TGTGCCAGCAGCGTCAACAGGGTTTCTAATGAAAAACTGTTTTTT. It translates to CASSVNRVSNEKLFF.

The chain uses TRBV10-2 and TRBJ2-5, with TRBD1 as a possible D gene (6 bases). Per the germline V gene, CDR1 is WSHSY and CDR2 is SAAADI. V lost 5 bases and J lost 1, with 11 bases in between. This CDR3 contains 14 residues. DNA of the CDR3: TGCGCCAGCAGTCGGACAGCCTCCCAAGAGACCCAGTACTTC. Its translation: CASSRTASQETQYF.

Points on this clone: At one end, the junction sequence differs from germline, possibly due to a read error. V gene TRBV20-1 combines with J gene TRBJ1-2, with D hard to call. Germline lookup yields CDR1 DFQATT and CDR2 SNEGSKA (reference sequence). This CDR3 spans 11 amino acids. The CDR3 is CSAGDRYGYTF. CDR3 coding DNA: TGCAGTGCTGGAGACCGCTATGGCTACACCTTC.

This clone occurred many times. Other DNA sequences in the same sample also yield this CDR3. J is TRBJ2-1 and V is TRBV9; D perhaps matches TRBD1 (6 bases). The CDR3 contains 14 residues. The V end was cut by 0 bases, the J end by 4 bases, with 8 bases between. Looked up from germline, CDR1 is SGDLS and CDR2 is YYNGEE. The CDR3 region has the DNA TGTGCCAGCAGCGTAGGCGACAGGTACAATGAGCAGTTCTTC. Protein: CASSVGDRYNEQFF. The whole variable domain, remainder taken from reference TRBV9 and TRBJ2-1, is DSGVTQTPKHLITATGQRVTLRCSPRSGDLSVYWYQQSLDQGLQFLIQYYNGEERAKGNILERFSAQQFPDLHSELNLSSLELGDSALYFCASSVGDRYNEQFFGPGTRLTVL.

The chain combines TRBV19 with TRBJ1-1, with TRBD1 matching over 8 bases. The CDR3 is made up of 13 amino acids. Germline V CDR1 and CDR2: LNHDA, SQIVND (reference sequence). The trim removed 7 bases at V and 6 bases at J, leaving 7 bases unmatched. DNA of the CDR3: TGTGCCAGTACCCACTCGACAGGGGCTGAAGCTTTCTTT. This encodes CASTHSTGAEAFF.

The chain joins TRBV7-2 to TRBJ1-1, with 7 bases fitting TRBD1. Germline CDR1 is SGHTA and CDR2 is FQGNSA. CDR3 length: 14 residues. V trimming: 5 bases; J trimming: 9 bases; junction bases outside the gene matches: 12. The DNA of the CDR3 is TGTGCCAGCAGCCCCAGGGCAGGGGGTGGTCAAGCTTTCTTT. It codes for CASSPRAGGGQAFF.

V and J are TRBV27 and TRBJ1-2, with 8 bases that match TRBD1. Germline assignment: CDR1 MNHEY and CDR2 SMNVEV (reference sequence). The CDR3 consists of 15 residues. V shed 5 bases, J shed 4 bases, and the junction held 9 bases outside the gene matches. The CDR3 loop reads CASSLTGTGTYGYTF. In nucleotides, the CDR3 is TGTGCCAGCAGTCTGACCGGGACAGGTACCTATGGCTACACCTTC.

The V call is TRBV27, the J call TRBJ1-4, with D tentatively TRBD1 (6 bases). The germline CDR1 and CDR2 sequences are MNHEY and SMNVEV (reference sequence). This CDR3 contains 17 residues. Trimming pared 3 bases from V and 0 bases from J, leaving 14 bases between. The CDR3 nucleotides are TGTGCCAGCAGTTTGACAGGACAAGGAGCAACTAATGAAAAACTGTTTTTT. Translated, it gives CASSLTGQGATNEKLFF.

The chain recombines TRBV7-2 with TRBJ1-1, with 10 positions matching TRBD1. This CDR3 contains 13 residues. The junction had 2 bases not matched to a gene; V was cut back by 4 bases and J by 6 bases. The germline CDR1 and CDR2 sequences are SGHTA and FQGNSA. The CDR3 sequence: CASSWDRGSEAFF. CDR3 DNA sequence: TGTGCCAGCAGCTGGGACAGGGGTTCTGAAGCTTTCTTT.

The V gene is TRBV29-1, the J gene TRBJ2-3, with 7 bases lining up with TRBD2. CDR1 and CDR2 (germline): SQVTM, ANQGSEA. The V and J ends lost 2 bases and 6 bases, in that order; junction bases with no gene match: 5. The CDR3 has 13 residues. The CDR3 region is CSVESLGGDTQYF. CDR3 in DNA: TGCAGCGTTGAATCCCTCGGGGGGGATACGCAGTATTTT.

The V gene is TRBV3-1 (or the pseudogene TRBV3-2), the J gene TRBJ1-6; 9 bases fit TRBD1. Germline V lookup: CDR1 LGHDT, CDR2 YNNKEL (reference sequence). This CDR3 comprises 16 residues. V gave up 4 bases and J gave up 3 bases; unmatched junction bases: 4. The CDR3 spells CASSPRTGDYNSPLHF. DNA of the CDR3: TGTGCCAGCAGCCCCCGGACAGGGGACTATAATTCACCCCTCCACTTT.

The rearrangement links TRBV6-5 to TRBJ2-1; 7 bases agree with TRBD1. This CDR3 has 13 amino acids. The germline CDR1 and CDR2 sequences are MNHEY and SVGAGI. J lost 5 bases, V lost 6 bases, and 4 bases had no gene match. The CDR3 DNA reads TGTGCCAGCAGACAGGGGTTCAACAATGAGCAGTTCTTC. Protein: CASRQGFNNEQFF.

This sequence joins TRBV7-2 and TRBJ2-3; 16 bases are shared with TRBD2. Germline CDR1 reads SGHTA; CDR2 reads FQGNSA. This CDR3 comprises 18 residues. V gave up 5 bases and J gave up 2 bases; unmatched junction bases: 7. The DNA of the CDR3 is TGTGCCAGCAGCCCCGGGACTAGCGGGAGGGTTTTCACAGATACGCAGTATTTT. Protein sequence: CASSPGTSGRVFTDTQYF.

The chain links TRBV7-2 to TRBJ2-3; possible D gene TRBD1, 7 bases. The germline CDR1 and CDR2 sequences are SGHTA and FQGNSA. The CDR3 runs to 18 residues. V was clipped by 2 bases and J by 2 bases, with 20 bases between them. The CDR3 here is CASSLTYRGGAHTDTQYF. Written as DNA, the CDR3 is TGTGCCAGCAGCTTAACTTACAGGGGAGGCGCACACACAGATACGCAGTATTTT.

This chain uses TRBV4-3 with TRBJ1-5; D uncertain. The CDR3 consists of 15 residues. The V and J ends lost 4 bases and 5 bases respectively, with 15 bases between them. Germline assignment: CDR1 LGHNA and CDR2 YSLEER. CDR3 DNA sequence: TGCGCCAGCAGCCTGGACGGCGGGCGATATCAGCCCCAGCATTTT. Translation: CASSLDGGRYQPQHF.

This clone was observed a single time. The sample carries other DNA sequences with the same CDR3. V and J are TRBV7-8 and TRBJ2-7, with D possibly TRBD1 on 6 matching bases. The V end was cut by 1 base, the J end by 1 base, with 11 bases between. Per the germline V gene, CDR1 is SGHVS and CDR2 is FQNEAQ. The CDR3 is made up of 15 amino acids. The CDR3 nucleotides read TGTGCCAGCAGCTTAGATCCCGGACAGTCCTACGAGCAGTACTTC. Translation: CASSLDPGQSYEQYF.

V gene TRBV7-2 combines with J gene TRBJ1-2; D is uncertain. V lost 4 bases, J lost 10 bases, and 10 bases lay in between. The CDR3 contains 11 residues. Germline assignment: CDR1 SGHTA and CDR2 FQGNSA. CDR3 coding DNA: TGTGCCAGCAGCTCTTCTTATTACTACACCTTC. Translation: CASSSSYYYTF.

The chain uses TRBV19 and TRBJ1-4; 8 bases agree with TRBD1. Unmatched junction bases numbered 9, after V lost 5 bases and J lost 7 bases. Germline CDR1 reads LNHDA; CDR2 reads SQIVND (reference sequence). The CDR3 sequence is 15 residues long. The CDR3 loop is CASSLPGGQTEKLFF. CDR3 DNA: TGTGCCAGTAGTCTCCCAGGGGGCCAGACTGAAAAACTGTTTTTT.

The chain employs TRBV7-9 and TRBJ2-7; D is perhaps TRBD1 (5 bases). The CDR3 consists of 13 residues. Per germline, CDR1 SEHNR and CDR2 FQNEAQ (reference sequence). V dropped 5 bases and J dropped 4 bases, with 12 bases sitting between them. The CDR3 spells CASSDNPGYEQYF. The CDR3 DNA reads as TGTGCCAGCAGCGATAATCCAGGGTACGAGCAGTACTTC.